This T cell receptor (beta chain) comes out of a study of blood T cell repertoires in COVID-19. In the study overall: In each case, the material was cDNA or gDNA derived from T cells, B-cell-depleted T cells, or PBMCs.

Under the authors' procedure: Estimates of nucleated cell counts were drawn from the amplification of reference gene primers. Clones were read by immunoSEQ multiplex PCR, and TCRdb kept only the in-frame ones, dropping some. For V, J and clone size, that table is used; D and trimming come from the DNA. Among approximately 150,000 clones, approximately 73% were seen once, and the ten largest hold around 4%. The CDR3 consists of 12 residues. Looked up from germline, CDR1 is SNHLY and CDR2 is FYNNEI. Trimming cost V 6 bases and J 7 bases, with 12 bases left between them. In this sample, this clone turned up a few times.

The chain couples TRBV2 to TRBJ1-1, with D possibly being TRBD1 (5 bases). The TCR originated in a man in his 60s with acute or convalescent COVID-19. Source material: peripheral blood. CDR3 sequence reads: CASRGGTLEAFF. DNA for the CDR3: TGTGCCAGCAGAGGAGGGACCCTTGAAGCTTTCTTT. The whole variable domain, filled in from reference TRBV2 and TRBJ1-1, reads EPEVTQTPSHQVTQMGQEVILRCVPISNHLYFYWYRQILGQKVEFLVSFYNNEISEKSEIFDDQFSVERPDGSNFTLKIRSTKLEDSAMYFCASRGGTLEAFFGQGTRLTVV.